Presented here are 6 T cell receptor beta chains from one specimen sequenced in a study of beta chain features in type 1 diabetes. Expressed TCRB transcripts were sequenced after all isolated RNA was converted to cDNA. Assay used: immunoSEQ multiplex PCR; TCRdb lists only in-frame clones, some missing. Among about 220,000 clones listed, about a tenth were seen once. Sequencing was performed on central memory CD4+ T cells from blood. These receptors all stem from a man between 18 and 29 years old in good health.

The chain has TRBV30 and TRBJ2-3; 8 nucleotides align to TRBD1. The V gene's germline CDR1 is GTSNPN and CDR2 SVGIG (reference sequence). J lost 6 bases, V lost 3 bases, and 8 bases had no gene match. There are 14 residues in the CDR3. The CDR3 nucleotides are TGTGCCTGGAGCCAGGGGGCGATATCCGATACGCAGTATTTT. Encoded protein: CAWSQGAISDTQYF.

The rearrangement joins TRBV9 to TRBJ2-3; D is possibly TRBD2 (5 bases). Trimming left V 4 bases short and J 3 bases short, with 12 bases between. CDR3 size: 14 residues. Germline values: CDR1 SGDLS, CDR2 YYNGEE. The CDR3 DNA follows: TGTGCCAGCAGCCTGCGGGTAGCGACAGATACGCAGTATTTT. Its translation is CASSLRVATDTQYF.

This clone was counted between two and nine times. This chain joins TRBV5-4 and TRBJ2-1; 7 positions match TRBD2. CDR3 length equals 15 residues. With V trimmed by 4 bases and J by 6 bases, 10 bases remained unmatched. CDR1 and CDR2 from the germline V gene are SGHNT and YYREEE (reference sequence). The DNA of the CDR3 is TGTGCCAGCAGCCTGGAGCGGGAAGCCGGCAATGAGCAGTTCTTC. Translation gives CASSLEREAGNEQFF.

The chain uses TRBV18 and TRBJ2-7, with 10 bases fitting TRBD2. CDR3 size: 14 residues. The V and J ends lost 5 bases and 1 base, in that order; junction bases with no gene match: 2. Germline lookup yields CDR1 KGHSH and CDR2 LQKENI. CDR3 region: CASSILAGSYEQYF. CDR3 DNA sequence: TGTGCCAGCTCAATACTAGCGGGATCCTACGAGCAGTACTTC. The full variable domain, rest sourced from reference TRBV18 and TRBJ2-7, is NAGVMQNPRHLVRRRGQEARLRCSPMKGHSHVYWYRQLPEEGLKFMVYLQKENIIDESGMPKERFSAEFPKEGPSILRIQQVVRGDSAAYFCASSILAGSYEQYFGPGTRLTVT.

This clone was found many times. V is TRBV7-2 and J is TRBJ2-3, with 11 bases aligning to TRBD2. Germline CDR1 reads SGHTA; CDR2 reads FQGNSA. The CDR3 is made up of 17 amino acids. The junction had 8 bases not matched to a gene; V was cut back by 2 bases and J by 4 bases. The CDR3 DNA reads as TGTGCCAGCAGCTTACAGTCGGGACTAGCGGTCTCAGATACGCAGTATTTT. Translated: CASSLQSGLAVSDTQYF.

The chain uses TRBV9 and TRBJ2-7, with D perhaps assigned TRBD1 or TRBD2 (5 bases each). CDR1 is SGDLS and CDR2 is YYNGEE in the germline V gene. The V gene lost 3 bases and the J gene lost 3 bases, with 16 bases spanning the gap. There are 15 residues in the CDR3. CDR3 in amino acids: CASSAGTQSYYEQYF. The CDR3 coding sequence is TGTGCCAGCAGCGCGGGGACCCAGTCCTACTACGAGCAGTACTTC.